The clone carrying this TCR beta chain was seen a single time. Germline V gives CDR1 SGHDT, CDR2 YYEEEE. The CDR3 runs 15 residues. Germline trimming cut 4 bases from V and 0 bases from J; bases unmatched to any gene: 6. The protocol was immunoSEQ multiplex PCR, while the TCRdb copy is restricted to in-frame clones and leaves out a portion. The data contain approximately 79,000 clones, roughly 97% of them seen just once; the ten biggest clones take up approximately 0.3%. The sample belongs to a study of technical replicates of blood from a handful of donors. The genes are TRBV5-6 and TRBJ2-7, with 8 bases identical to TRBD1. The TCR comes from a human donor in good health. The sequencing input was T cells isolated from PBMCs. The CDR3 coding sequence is TGTGCCAGCAGCATCCCGGGACAGGACTCCTACGAGCAGTACTTC. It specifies CASSIPGQDSYEQYF. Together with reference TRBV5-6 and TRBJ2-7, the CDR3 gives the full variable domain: DAGVTQSPTHLIKTRGQQVTLRCSPKSGHDTVSWYQQALGQGPQFIFQYYEEEERQRGNFPDRFSGHQFPNYSSELNVNALLLGDSALYLCASSIPGQDSYEQYFGPGTRLTVT.